This T cell receptor beta chain is drawn from a study of blood T cells in healthy people across ages. In germline, CDR1 is MNHEY, CDR2 SVGAGI. The CDR3 consists of 15 residues. Alongside a J-beta primer mix, a sample-barcoded 5' primer served in a second PCR lasting about 7 to 12 cycles. TCRdb re-derived calls from the 5' RACE reads in MiXCR, one entry per CDR3 protein. The sample lists hundreds of thousands of distinct CDR3 sequences; about 26% were seen once. About this clonotype itself: The junction differs from germline at one of its ends, possibly a read error.

A further study also used this sample, focusing on T cells of mothers and their children.

This clonotype was sampled from a boy under 10 years old in good health. V gene TRBV6-5 combines with J gene TRBJ2-5; TRBD2 matches at 8 bases. The material sequenced was blood. CDR3: CASSYSDPSSGRKFF. The CDR3 DNA is TGTGCCAGCAGTTACTCGGACCCCTCTAGCGGGCGGAAGTTCTTC.